This T cell receptor (beta chain) was sequenced in a study of blood T cell repertoires in COVID-19. The CDR3 runs 19 residues. Germline V lookup: CDR1 LGHNA, CDR2 YNFKEQ. After removal of 1 base from V and 6 bases from J, the junction contained 19 bases not matched to a gene. As processed by the authors: By means of reference gene primer amplification, nucleated cell counts were estimated. Measured with immunoSEQ multiplex PCR; TCRdb has only the in-frame clones, and not every one. That table is the source of V, J and clone size, and D and trimming were worked out from the DNA. The profile shows some 74,000 clones, 60% to 80% of them singletons.

The chain recombines TRBV4-2 with TRBJ1-1; 8 bases line up with TRBD1. The sample consisted of peripheral blood. This sequence was found in a man between 65 and 85 years old with active or convalescent COVID-19. This CDR3 is CASSQGAFGQGISSAEAFF. The CDR3 DNA reads TGTGCCAGCAGCCAAGGGGCTTTCGGACAGGGTATTTCTTCAGCTGAAGCTTTCTTT.